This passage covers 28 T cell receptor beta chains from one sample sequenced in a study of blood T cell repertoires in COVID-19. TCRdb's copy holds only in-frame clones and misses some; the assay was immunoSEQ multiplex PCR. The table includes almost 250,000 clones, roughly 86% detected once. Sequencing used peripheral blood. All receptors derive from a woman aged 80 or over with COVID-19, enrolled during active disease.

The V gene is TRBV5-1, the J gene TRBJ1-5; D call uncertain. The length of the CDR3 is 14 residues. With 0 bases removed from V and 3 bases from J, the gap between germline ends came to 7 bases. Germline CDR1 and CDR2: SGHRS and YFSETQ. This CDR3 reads CASSLGGINQPQHF. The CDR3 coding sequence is TGCGCCAGCAGCTTGGGAGGGATCAATCAGCCCCAGCATTTT.

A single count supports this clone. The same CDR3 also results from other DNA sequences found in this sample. As DNA, the CDR3 is TGTGCCAGCAGTTTAACAGGGAACACTGAAGCTTTCTTT. This codes for CASSLTGNTEAFF. The chain uses TRBV7-9 and TRBJ1-1, with D possibly TRBD1 on 5 matching bases. Germline V gene sequence: CDR1 SEHNR, CDR2 FQNEAQ (reference sequence). The CDR3 is made up of 13 amino acids. V dropped 6 bases and J dropped 1 base, with 9 bases sitting between them.

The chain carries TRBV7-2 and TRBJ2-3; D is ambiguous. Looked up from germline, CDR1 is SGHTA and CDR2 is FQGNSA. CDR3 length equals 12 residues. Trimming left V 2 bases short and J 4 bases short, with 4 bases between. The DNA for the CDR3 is TGTGCCAGCAGCTTAAGCGCAGATACGCAGTATTTT. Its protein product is CASSLSADTQYF.

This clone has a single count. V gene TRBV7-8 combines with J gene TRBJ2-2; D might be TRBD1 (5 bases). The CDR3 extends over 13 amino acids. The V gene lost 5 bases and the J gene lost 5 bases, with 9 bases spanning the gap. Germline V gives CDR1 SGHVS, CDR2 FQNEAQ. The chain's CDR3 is CASSLQGTGELFF. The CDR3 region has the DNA TGTGCCAGCAGCCTGCAGGGAACCGGGGAGCTGTTTTTT.

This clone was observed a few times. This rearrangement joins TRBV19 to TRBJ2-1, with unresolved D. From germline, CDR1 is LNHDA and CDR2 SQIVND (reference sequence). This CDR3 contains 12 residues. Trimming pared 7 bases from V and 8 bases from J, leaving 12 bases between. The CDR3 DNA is TGTGCCAGTATGTCGGTCTCGGATGAGCAGTTCTTC. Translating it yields CASMSVSDEQFF.

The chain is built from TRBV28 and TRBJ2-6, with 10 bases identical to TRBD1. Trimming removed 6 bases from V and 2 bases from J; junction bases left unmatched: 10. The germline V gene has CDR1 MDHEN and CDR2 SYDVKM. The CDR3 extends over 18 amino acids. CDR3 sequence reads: CASSQSGTGVTGANVLTF. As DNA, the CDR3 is TGTGCCAGCAGCCAATCCGGGACAGGGGTCACTGGGGCCAACGTCCTGACTTTC.

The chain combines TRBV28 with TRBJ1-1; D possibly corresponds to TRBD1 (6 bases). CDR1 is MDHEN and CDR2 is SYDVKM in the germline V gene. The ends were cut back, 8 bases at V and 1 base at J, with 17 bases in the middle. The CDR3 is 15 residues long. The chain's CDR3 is CASQEIRGRNTEAFF. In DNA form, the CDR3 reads TGTGCCAGCCAAGAAATCAGGGGACGGAACACTGAAGCTTTCTTT.

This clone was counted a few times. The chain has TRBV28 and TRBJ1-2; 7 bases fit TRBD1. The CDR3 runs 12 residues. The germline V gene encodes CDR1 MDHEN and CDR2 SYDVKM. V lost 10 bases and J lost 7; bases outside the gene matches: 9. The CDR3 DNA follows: TGTGCCATCCCGGGACAGATTTTTGGCTACACCTTC. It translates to CAIPGQIFGYTF.

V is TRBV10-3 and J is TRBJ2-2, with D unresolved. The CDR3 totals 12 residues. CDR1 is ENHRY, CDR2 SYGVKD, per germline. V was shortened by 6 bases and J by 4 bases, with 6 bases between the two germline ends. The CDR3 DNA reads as TGTGCCATCAGGCCTAGCACCGGGGAGCTGTTTTTT. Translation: CAIRPSTGELFF.

The CDR3 region is CASSSQGGNEQFF. CDR3 in DNA: TGTGCCAGCAGTTCCCAGGGGGGTAATGAGCAGTTCTTC. The chain recombines TRBV12-3 or TRBV12-4 with TRBJ2-1, with a tentative D call TRBD1 (7 bases). This CDR3 is built from 13 residues. V lost 4 bases to trimming and J lost 7 bases, with 11 bases between them.

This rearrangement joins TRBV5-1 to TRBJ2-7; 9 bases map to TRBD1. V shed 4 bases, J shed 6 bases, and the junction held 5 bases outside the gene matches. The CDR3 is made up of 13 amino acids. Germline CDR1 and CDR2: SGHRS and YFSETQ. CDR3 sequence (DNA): TGCGCCAGCAGCGAACAGGGGGCGAGCGAGCAGTACTTC. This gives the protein CASSEQGASEQYF.

CDR3 sequence: CASSSMREAGTQYF. The DNA of the CDR3 is TGTGCCAGCTCGTCGATGAGGGAGGCGGGGACCCAGTACTTC. The rearrangement uses TRBV6-6 and TRBJ2-5, with D possibly TRBD2 on 6 matching bases. CDR1 is MNHNY and CDR2 is SVGAGI in the germline V gene (reference sequence). This CDR3 contains 14 residues. V lost 8 bases and J lost 7, with 20 bases in between.

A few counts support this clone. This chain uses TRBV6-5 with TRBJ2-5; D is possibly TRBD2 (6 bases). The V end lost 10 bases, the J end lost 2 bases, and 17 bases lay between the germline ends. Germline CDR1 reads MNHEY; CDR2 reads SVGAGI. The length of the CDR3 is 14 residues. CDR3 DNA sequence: TGTGCCACCCAGCGGGCACCTAATCAAGAGACCCAGTACTTC. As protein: CATQRAPNQETQYF.

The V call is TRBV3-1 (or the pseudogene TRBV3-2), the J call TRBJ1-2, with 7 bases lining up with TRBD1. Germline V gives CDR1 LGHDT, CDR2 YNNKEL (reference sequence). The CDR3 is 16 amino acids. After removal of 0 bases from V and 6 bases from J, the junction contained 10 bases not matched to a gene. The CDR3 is CASSQDDRVKLNGYTF. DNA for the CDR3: TGTGCCAGCAGCCAAGACGACAGGGTTAAGCTGAATGGCTACACCTTC.

For the CDR3, the DNA is TGTGCCAGCAGAGGCGGGCACAGCACAGATACGCAGTATTTT. As protein: CASRGGHSTDTQYF. This sequence joins TRBV6-5 and TRBJ2-3; possibly TRBD2 for D (5 bases). The CDR3 contains 14 residues. The V end was cut by 6 bases, the J end by 0 bases, with 10 bases between. CDR1 is MNHEY and CDR2 is SVGAGI in the germline V gene.

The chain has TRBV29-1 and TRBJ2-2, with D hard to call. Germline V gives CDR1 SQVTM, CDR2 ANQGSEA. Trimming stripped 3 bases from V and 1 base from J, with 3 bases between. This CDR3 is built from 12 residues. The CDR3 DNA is TGCAGCGTTGACAAGAACACCGGGGAGCTGTTTTTT. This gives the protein CSVDKNTGELFF.

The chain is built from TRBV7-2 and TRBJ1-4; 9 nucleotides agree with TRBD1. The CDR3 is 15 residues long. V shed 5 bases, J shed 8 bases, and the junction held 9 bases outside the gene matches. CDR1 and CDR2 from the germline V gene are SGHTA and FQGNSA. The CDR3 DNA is TGTGCCAGCAGCCCCGGCGGACAGGGGATAGAAAAACTGTTTTTT. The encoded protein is CASSPGGQGIEKLFF. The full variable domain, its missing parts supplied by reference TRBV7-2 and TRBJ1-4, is GAGVSQSPSNKVTEKGKDVELRCDPISGHTALYWYRQSLGQGLEFLIYFQGNSAPDKSGLPSDRFSAERTGGSVSTLTIQRTQQEDSAVYLCASSPGGQGIEKLFFGSGTQLSVL.

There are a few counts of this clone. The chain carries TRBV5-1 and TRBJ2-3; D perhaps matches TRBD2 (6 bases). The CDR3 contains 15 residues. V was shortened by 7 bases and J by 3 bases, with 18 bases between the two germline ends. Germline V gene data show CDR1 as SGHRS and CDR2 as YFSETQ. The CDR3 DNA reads TGCGCCAGCTCTGAGGGAGGTCCTAGGACAGATACGCAGTATTTT. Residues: CASSEGGPRTDTQYF.

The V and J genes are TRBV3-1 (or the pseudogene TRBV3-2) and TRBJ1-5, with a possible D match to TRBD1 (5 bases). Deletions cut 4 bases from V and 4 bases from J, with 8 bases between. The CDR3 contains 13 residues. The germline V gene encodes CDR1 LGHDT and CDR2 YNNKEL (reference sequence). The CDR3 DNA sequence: TGTGCCAGCAGCCGGACACCGAATCAGCCCCAGCATTTT. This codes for CASSRTPNQPQHF.

In DNA form, the CDR3 reads TGTGCCAGCAGTACCCGAGTGGGCAGGTCTGGAAACACCATATATTTT. It encodes CASSTRVGRSGNTIYF. V and J are TRBV28 and TRBJ1-3; D not certain. The CDR3 consists of 16 residues. V lost 5 bases to trimming and J lost 1 base, with 15 bases between them. CDR1 is MDHEN and CDR2 is SYDVKM in the germline V gene.

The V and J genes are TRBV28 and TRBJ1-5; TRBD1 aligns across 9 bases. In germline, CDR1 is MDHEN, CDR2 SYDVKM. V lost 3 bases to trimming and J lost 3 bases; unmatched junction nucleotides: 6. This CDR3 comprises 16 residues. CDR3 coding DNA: TGTGCCAGCAGTTTTCTCACAGGGGGCCCCAATCAGCCCCAGCATTTT. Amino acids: CASSFLTGGPNQPQHF. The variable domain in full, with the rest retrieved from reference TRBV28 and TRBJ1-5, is DVKVTQSSRYLVKRTGEKVFLECVQDMDHENMFWYRQDPGLGLRLIYFSYDVKMKEKGDIPEGYSVSREKKERFSLILESASTNQTSMYLCASSFLTGGPNQPQHFGDGTRLSIL.

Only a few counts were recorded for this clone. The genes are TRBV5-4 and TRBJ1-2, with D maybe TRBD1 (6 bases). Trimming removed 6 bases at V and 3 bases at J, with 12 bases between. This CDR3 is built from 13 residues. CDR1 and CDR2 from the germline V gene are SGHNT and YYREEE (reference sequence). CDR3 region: CASKPDRDYGYTF. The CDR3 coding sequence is TGTGCCAGCAAACCGGACAGAGACTATGGCTACACCTTC. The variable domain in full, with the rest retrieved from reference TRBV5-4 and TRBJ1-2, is ETGVTQSPTHLIKTRGQQVTLRCSSQSGHNTVSWYQQALGQGPQFIFQYYREEENGRGNFPPRFSGLQFPNYSSELNVNALELDDSALYLCASKPDRDYGYTFGSGTRLTVV.

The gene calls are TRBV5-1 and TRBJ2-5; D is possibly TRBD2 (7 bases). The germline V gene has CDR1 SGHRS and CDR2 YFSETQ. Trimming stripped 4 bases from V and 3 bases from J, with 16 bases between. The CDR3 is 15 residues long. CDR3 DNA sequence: TGCGCCAGCAGCCCAACCGGGGGGCTTAAAGAGACCCAGTACTTC. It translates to CASSPTGGLKETQYF.

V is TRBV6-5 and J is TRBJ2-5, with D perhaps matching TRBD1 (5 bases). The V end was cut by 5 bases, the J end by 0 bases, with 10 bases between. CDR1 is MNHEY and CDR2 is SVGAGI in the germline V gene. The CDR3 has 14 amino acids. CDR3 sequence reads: CASSKTGYQETQYF. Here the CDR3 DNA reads TGTGCCAGCAGTAAAACAGGTTACCAAGAGACCCAGTACTTC.

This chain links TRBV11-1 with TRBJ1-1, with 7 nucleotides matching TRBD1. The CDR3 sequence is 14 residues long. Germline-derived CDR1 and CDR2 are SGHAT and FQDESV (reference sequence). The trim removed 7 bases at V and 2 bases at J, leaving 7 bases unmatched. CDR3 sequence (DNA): TGTGCCAGCACCTGGAGGGACAGTAACACTGAAGCTTTCTTT. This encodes CASTWRDSNTEAFF.

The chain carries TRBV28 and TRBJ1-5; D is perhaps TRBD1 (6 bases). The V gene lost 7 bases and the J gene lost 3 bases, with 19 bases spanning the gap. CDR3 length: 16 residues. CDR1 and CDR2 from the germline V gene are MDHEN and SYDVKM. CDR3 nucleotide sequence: TGTGCCAGCACCACGGGGTCACAGGGTTTCAATCAGCCCCAGCATTTT. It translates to CASTTGSQGFNQPQHF.

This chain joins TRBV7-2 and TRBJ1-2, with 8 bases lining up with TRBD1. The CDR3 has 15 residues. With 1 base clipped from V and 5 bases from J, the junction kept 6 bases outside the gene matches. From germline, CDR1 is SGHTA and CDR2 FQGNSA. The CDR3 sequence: CASSLVQGAGYGYTF. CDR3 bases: TGTGCCAGCAGCTTAGTCCAGGGGGCGGGGTATGGCTACACCTTC.

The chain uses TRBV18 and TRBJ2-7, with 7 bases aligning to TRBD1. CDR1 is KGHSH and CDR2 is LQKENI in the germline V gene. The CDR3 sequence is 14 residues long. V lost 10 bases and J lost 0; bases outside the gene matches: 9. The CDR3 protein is CATDLQGNSYEQYV. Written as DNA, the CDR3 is TGTGCCACCGATTTACAGGGGAACTCCTACGAGCAGTACGTC.